These T cell receptor beta chains were read from a single sample in a study of cytomegalovirus exposure and HLA in healthy donors. This table comes from immunoSEQ multiplex PCR, and its TCRdb copy is limited to in-frame clones, with some not included. The sample contains about 190,000 clones, almost 80% of which appear only once. Sequencing was performed on PBMCs. The receptors were gathered from a woman aged 18-35 years in good health and CMV-seronegative. The CDR3 runs from the conserved cysteine through the conserved F or W. The D gene is left open where the match is weak. Where a row states a size, it is once, few, many or the class of an expanded clone; other rows omit it.

clone size | J gene | V gene | D gene | CDR3 DNA | CDR3 protein
NA | TRBJ2-7 | TRBV10-3 | TRBD2 | TGTGCCACCTATCAGGCTAGCGGGATCTACGAGCAGTACTTC | CATYQASGIYEQYF
NA | TRBJ2-6 | TRBV27 | NA | TGTGCCAGCAGCCCCCAGGGTGCCGGGGCCAACGTCCTGACTTTC | CASSPQGAGANVLTF
NA | TRBJ2-7 | TRBV11-2 | TRBD1 | TGTGCCAGCAGCCTGACAGGGGGCTACGAGCAGTACTTC | CASSLTGGYEQYF
NA | TRBJ2-7 | TRBV19 | NA | TGTGCCAGTAGTAAGGCGGGGACTCCTTCCCCTTACGAGCAGTACTTC | CASSKAGTPSPYEQYF
NA | TRBJ1-5 | TRBV15 | NA | TGTGCCACCAGCAGAGATCATGGTGCGGCTCAGCCCCAGCATTTT | CATSRDHGAAQPQHF
NA | TRBJ2-7 | TRBV5-1 | NA | TGCGCCAGCAGCTTTAATTACAGGGAGCAGTACTTC | CASSFNYREQYF
NA | TRBJ1-5 | TRBV7-9 | NA | TGTGCCAGCAGCCCCCCGGGAAGCAATCAGCCCCAGCATTTT | CASSPPGSNQPQHF
NA | TRBJ2-4 | TRBV5-4 | NA | TGTGCCAGCAGCCTAGGGGCCGGCAAAAACATTCAGTACTTC | CASSLGAGKNIQYF
NA | TRBJ1-1 | TRBV6-5 | TRBD1 | TGTGCCAGCAGTTTCGTCGACAGGGGAGTGCACACTGAAGCTTTCTTT | CASSFVDRGVHTEAFF
NA | TRBJ2-7 | TRBV5-6 | TRBD1 | TGTGCCAGCAGCTCTTCCGGGACAGCCTCCTACGAGCAGTACTTC | CASSSSGTASYEQYF
NA | TRBJ2-2 | TRBV9 | TRBD2 | TGTGCCAGCAGCCCCCCGGGGAGGGAGAACACCGGGGAGCTGTTTTTT | CASSPPGRENTGELFF
NA | TRBJ1-5 | TRBV10-3 | TRBD1 | TGTGCCATCAGCGACCGGACAGGGAGTAGCAATCAGCCCCAGCATTTT | CAISDRTGSSNQPQHF
NA | TRBJ1-1 | TRBV19 | NA | TGTGCCAGTAGTGAGGCCCACCGCCGAGCTTTCTTT | CASSEAHRRAFF
NA | TRBJ1-1 | TRBV5-4 | TRBD1 | TGTGCCAGCAGCTTGCTCGAGGACAGGCAAGCTTTCTTT | CASSLLEDRQAFF
NA | TRBJ1-2 | TRBV27 | NA | TGTGCCAGCAGTAACAGGGCAGGCGGCTACACCTTC | CASSNRAGGYTF
NA | TRBJ2-3 | TRBV10-3 | TRBD2 | TGTGCCATCGATACTAGCGGGAGTTCAGATACGCAGTATTTT | CAIDTSGSSDTQYF
once | TRBJ1-3 | TRBV2 | NA | TGTGCCGGGGGGGGCACCGGGGCAAAATCTGGAAACACCATATATTTT | CAGGGTGAKSGNTIYF
NA | TRBJ1-1 | TRBV28 | NA | TGTGCCAGCAGACAGGGACGCACTGAAGCTTTCTTT | CASRQGRTEAFF
NA | TRBJ1-1 | TRBV7-9 | NA | TGTGCCAGCAGCTTAGTATCTGTGAACACTGAAGCTTTCTTT | CASSLVSVNTEAFF
NA | TRBJ2-7 | TRBV19 | NA | TGTGCCAGTAGTATGGGGCCCACCTACGAGCAGTACTTC | CASSMGPTYEQYF
NA | TRBJ2-7 | TRBV7-2 | NA | TGTGCCAGCAGCTTAGAACAGGGGGGGTCCTACGAGCAGTACTTC | CASSLEQGGSYEQYF
NA | TRBJ2-5 | TRBV6-1 | TRBD2 | TGTGCCGCCTCTCCGGAGCGGGGGGGCCGAGAGACCCAGTACTTC | CAASPERGGRETQYF
NA | TRBJ1-5 | TRBV27 | TRBD1 | TGTGCCAGCAGCCGAAGGACAGGGAGCAATCAGCCCCAGCATTTT | CASSRRTGSNQPQHF
NA | TRBJ1-5 | TRBV18 | NA | TGTGCCAGCTCACCGAGAGGATGGGAGACGGGCAATCAGCCCCAGCATTTT | CASSPRGWETGNQPQHF
once | TRBJ2-5 | TRBV29-1 | TRBD1 | TGCAGCGTTTTTGGCTTGACAGGGGCAGAGACCCAGTACTTC | CSVFGLTGAETQYF
NA | TRBJ1-1 | TRBV5-6 | NA | TGTGCCAGCAGCTTCTTTGGGGGCCTAAGTGAAGCTTTCTTT | CASSFFGGLSEAFF
NA | TRBJ2-4 | TRBV27 | TRBD2 | TGTGCCAGCACGGGCGGGAGGGCTGACATTCAGTACTTC | CASTGGRADIQYF
NA | TRBJ2-1 | TRBV20-1 | NA | TGCAGTGGCCCGAGAATCCCTCAGTTCTTC | CSGPRIPQFF
NA | TRBJ1-2 | TRBV7-2 | TRBD1 | TGTGCCAGCAGTAGGGACAGGGCAGGCTACACCTTC | CASSRDRAGYTF
NA | TRBJ1-5 | TRBV9 | TRBD1 | TGTGCCAGCAGCGTAGCGGGACAGGTGGATCAGCCCCAGCATTTT | CASSVAGQVDQPQHF
NA | TRBJ2-5 | TRBV6-1 | TRBD2 | TGTGCCAGCAGTGGTAGGGAAAGGGGAGGGTTACGGGAGACCCAGTACTTC | CASSGRERGGLRETQYF
NA | TRBJ2-7 | TRBV5-1 | NA | TGCGCCAGCAGCTTGGATCCGAGAAGCGACGAGCAGTACTTC | CASSLDPRSDEQYF
NA | TRBJ1-1 | TRBV27 | NA | TGTGCCAGCAGTTTATCGTACGGGAACACTGAAGCTTTCTTT | CASSLSYGNTEAFF
NA | TRBJ2-3 | TRBV30 | NA | TGTGCCTGGAGATCCAGCGCGGGAGATACGCAGTATTTT | CAWRSSAGDTQYF
NA | TRBJ1-1 | TRBV19 | NA | TGTGCCAGTAGTAGTCCATCGAGCGGATCTGAAGCTTTCTTT | CASSSPSSGSEAFF
NA | TRBJ1-1 | TRBV2 | NA | TGTGCCACCGTGGACAGAGTGAACACTGAAGCTTTCTTT | CATVDRVNTEAFF